Following are 10 T cell receptor beta chains from one sample sequenced in a study of T cells in Graves' hyperthyroidism and ophthalmopathy. TCR beta CDR3 sequences were amplified from RNA transcripts. Researchers ran a first-round RT-PCR on the TCR CDR3 using the HTBI primer set. From the multiplex PCR reads, TCRdb called clonotypes with MiXCR, one entry per CDR3 protein. This table holds fewer than 800,000 distinct CDR3 sequences, about 16% found once. Sequencing was done on a sample of blood. All receptors come from a man aged 18-30 years with Graves' hyperthyroidism.

In this sample, this clonotype turned up many times. This chain uses TRBV28 with TRBJ1-1; D ambiguous. Germline-derived CDR1 and CDR2 are MDHEN and SYDVKM. V dropped 6 bases and J dropped 0 bases, with 14 bases sitting between them. The length of the CDR3 is 15 residues. The CDR3 DNA reads as TGTGCCAGCAGCCCTAGGGCGGACCTGAACACTGAAGCTTTCTTT. It translates to CASSPRADLNTEAFF. The full variable domain, its missing parts supplied by reference TRBV28 and TRBJ1-1, is DVKVTQSSRYLVKRTGEKVFLECVQDMDHENMFWYRQDPGLGLRLIYFSYDVKMKEKGDIPEGYSVSREKKERFSLILESASTNQTSMYLCASSPRADLNTEAFFGQGTRLTVV.

The chain links TRBV6-9 to TRBJ2-2; D unresolved. Germline values: CDR1 MNHGY, CDR2 SVAAGI. The V gene lost 3 bases and the J gene lost 4 bases, with 6 bases spanning the gap. This CDR3 is 13 amino acids long. CDR3 region: CASSYKSTGELFF. CDR3 bases: TGTGCCAGCAGTTACAAGAGCACCGGGGAGCTGTTTTTT.

V usage is TRBV6-2 or TRBV6-3 and J usage is TRBJ2-2; 8 bases fit TRBD2. The germline CDR1 and CDR2 sequences are MNHEY and SVGEGT. V lost 6 bases to trimming and J lost 6 bases; unmatched junction nucleotides: 9. The CDR3 has 15 residues. The CDR3 DNA is TGTGCCAGCAGGGAAAGCGGGAGACAGGCCGGGGAGCTGTTTTTT. Translating it yields CASRESGRQAGELFF.

For the CDR3, the DNA is TGTGCCAGCAGCCCCAAAGCACAGCGCCTCTCCTACGAGCAGTACTTC. It translates to CASSPKAQRLSYEQYF. This chain joins TRBV3-1 and TRBJ2-7, with no clear D. The CDR3 contains 16 residues. The V and J ends lost 4 bases and 0 bases respectively, with 16 bases between them. Germline V CDR1 and CDR2: LGHDT, YNNKEL (reference sequence).

J is TRBJ2-5 and V is TRBV28, with unresolved D. This CDR3 contains 15 residues. Germline V gene data show CDR1 as MDHEN and CDR2 as SYDVKM. V shed 2 bases and J shed 1 base, with 11 bases lying between them. The CDR3: CASSLTGNPQETQYF. CDR3 coding DNA: TGTGCCAGCAGTTTAACTGGGAACCCCCAAGAGACCCAGTACTTC.

Many counts were recorded for this clonotype. V usage is TRBV12-3 or TRBV12-4 and J usage is TRBJ2-5, with a possible D match to TRBD1 (5 bases). CDR3 size: 14 residues. V dropped 2 bases and J dropped 7 bases, with 14 bases sitting between them. DNA for the CDR3: TGTGCCAGCAGTTTACTAAGGGGTTTGGGGACCCAGTACTTC. Residues: CASSLLRGLGTQYF.

This chain's CDR3 is CASSPDRSNYGYTF. The CDR3 DNA reads as TGTGCCAGCTCACCCGACCGATCTAACTATGGCTACACCTTC. The chain combines TRBV18 with TRBJ1-2; D is uncertain. V was trimmed by 3 bases and J by 0 bases, leaving 8 bases between them. The CDR3 extends over 14 amino acids. Germline V gene data show CDR1 as KGHSH and CDR2 as LQKENI.

This clonotype has at least ten counts. The chain combines TRBV15 with TRBJ1-1; possibly TRBD1 for D (6 bases). The CDR3 has 16 residues. The V end lost 0 bases, the J end lost 4 bases, and 15 bases lay between the germline ends. Germline V CDR1 and CDR2: LNHNV, YYDKDF (reference sequence). In DNA form, the CDR3 reads TGTGCCACCAGCAGAGATCGAGGAGGGGGAGGCACTGAAGCTTTCTTT. This encodes CATSRDRGGGGTEAFF.

The CDR3 bases are TGTGCCAGTAGTATACGGGGTTTGAACACTGAAGCTTTCTTT. It encodes CASSIRGLNTEAFF. This rearrangement joins TRBV19 to TRBJ1-1, with D uncertain. The ends were cut back, 2 bases at V and 0 bases at J, with 7 bases in the middle. The CDR3 totals 14 residues. The germline V gene encodes CDR1 LNHDA and CDR2 SQIVND (reference sequence).

This clonotype showed up many times. V is TRBV6-1 and J is TRBJ2-1, with 13 bases identical to TRBD2. The CDR3 has 14 residues. Germline lookup yields CDR1 MNHNS and CDR2 SASEGT. Trimming at V came to 6 bases and at J to 8 bases, leaving 4 bases not matched to a gene. In DNA form, the CDR3 reads TGTGCCAGCAGGGGACTAGCGGGAACCTATGAGCAGTTCTTC. This codes for CASRGLAGTYEQFF.